This T cell receptor beta chain was retrieved from a study of blood T cell repertoires in COVID-19 (TCRdb year 2020). Regarding the study in general: Collaborator samples came from the United States, Italy and Spain and covered acute and convalescent phases of COVID-19. Where available, HLA class I and class II types were obtained from metadata supplied by the sample provider rather than from assay-based typing. A freely available public database, intended as a resource for researchers studying the immune response to SARS-CoV-2, is where the repertoires were released. The material from the prospective study consisted of cDNA or gDNA derived from T cells, B-cell-depleted T cells, or PBMCs. Samples came from the ongoing ImmuneRACE study (first 160 participants) plus 1,254 subjects from 6 global collaborators. A de-identified subject ID, COVID-19 status, age in years and sex were almost always included in the sample metadata. Deeply sampled blood TCRbeta repertoires from subjects exposed to, actively infected with, or recovered from COVID-19 were included in the dataset.

Participants in the prospective study were enrolled through a virtual design, were aged 18 to 89 years, and lived in roughly 26 United States geographic areas. To assign participants to cohorts, the prospective study relied on clinical history that participants themselves reported in a screening survey and a study questionnaire. Recovered participants in ImmuneRACE Cohort 3 were defined as having two consecutive negative NP/OP PCR tests, clearance from a healthcare professional, or resolution of symptoms. Each participant in the prospective study had whole blood, serum and a nasopharyngeal or oropharyngeal swab collected by mobile phlebotomists. Over an approximately 2-month period, participants in the prospective study had the option of providing additional blood draws and questionnaires. Before DNA extraction, prospective study blood samples were shipped either frozen or at room temperature.

The germline V gene yields SGHDT for CDR1 and YYEEEE for CDR2. There are 18 amino acids in the CDR3, from cysteine to phenylalanine inclusive. Only CDR3 DNA is held: 54 bases, read in frame from base 1. V drops 7 bases and J drops 7 bases, leaving 30 bases in between. This clone showed up just a few times. Its antigen is still unknown. It has no much larger one-base neighbor in the sample; base qualities were not kept. Broad study findings and their caveats: How much clinical and demographic metadata was included differed by source and by participant, and the metadata was provided uncurated.

TCRbeta CDR3 regions were amplified from genomic DNA using the immunoSEQ Assay, a bias-controlled multiplex PCR. As for the authors' bioinformatics: Nucleated cell counts per sample were estimated from amplification of reference gene primers within the assay. To quantify the absolute abundance of each unique TCRbeta CDR3 rearrangement, sequence reads were collapsed and filtered. Productive Simpson clonality was computed per sample as the square root of Simpson's diversity index over productive rearrangements. The clones in this table, taken by TCRdb from immuneACCESS, are in-frame only. Not every clone is retained; where verified, under half of the shortfall comes from an unresolved V gene, and the cause of the rest is unknown. D and trimming come from the DNA, and the V and J calls and clone size come from that table. The sample table shows nearly 400,000 clones, and about nine tenths are seen once. The top ten hold 1.7% of the sample.

The source of this sequence is a woman aged 25 to 39 who had recovered from COVID-19. In this chain, TRBV5-6 is recombined with TRBJ2-4; TRBD2 is a weak D gene call, 6 bases matching. Material for sequencing was PBMCs or T cells enriched from blood (not recorded which). The DNA sequence is as follows: TGTGCCAGCCGAGGGGTTCGGGCGGGGAACAAAGGGGTGAACATTCAGTACTTC. Its protein product is CASRGVRAGNKGVNIQYF.